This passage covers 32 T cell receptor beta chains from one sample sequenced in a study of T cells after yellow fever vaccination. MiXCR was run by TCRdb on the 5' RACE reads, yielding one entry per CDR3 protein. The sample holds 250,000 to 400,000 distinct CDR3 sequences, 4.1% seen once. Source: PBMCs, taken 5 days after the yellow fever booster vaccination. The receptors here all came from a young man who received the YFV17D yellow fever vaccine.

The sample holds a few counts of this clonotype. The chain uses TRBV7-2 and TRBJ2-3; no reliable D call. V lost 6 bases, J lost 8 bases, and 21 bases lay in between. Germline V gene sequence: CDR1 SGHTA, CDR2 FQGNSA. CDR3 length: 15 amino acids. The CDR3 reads CASRLRLDRRGTQYF. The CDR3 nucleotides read TGTGCCAGCAGGCTCAGACTTGACCGCCGCGGTACGCAGTATTTT.

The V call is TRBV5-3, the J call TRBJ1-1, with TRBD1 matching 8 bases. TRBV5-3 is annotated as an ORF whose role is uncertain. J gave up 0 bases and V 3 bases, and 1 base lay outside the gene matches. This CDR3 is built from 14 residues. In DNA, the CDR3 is TGTGCCAGAAGCTCGGACAGGGTGAACACTGAAGCTTTCTTT. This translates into CARSSDRVNTEAFF.

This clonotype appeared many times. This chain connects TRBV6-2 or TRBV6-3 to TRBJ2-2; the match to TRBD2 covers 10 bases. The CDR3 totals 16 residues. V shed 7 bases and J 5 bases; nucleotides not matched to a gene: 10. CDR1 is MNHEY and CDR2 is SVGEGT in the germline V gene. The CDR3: CASILAGKFRTGELFF. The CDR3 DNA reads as TGTGCCAGCATACTAGCGGGGAAATTTAGAACCGGGGAGCTGTTTTTT.

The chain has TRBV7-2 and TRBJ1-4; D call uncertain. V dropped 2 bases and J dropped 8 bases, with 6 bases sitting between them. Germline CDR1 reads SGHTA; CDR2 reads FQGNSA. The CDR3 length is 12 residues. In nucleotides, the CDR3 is TGTGCCAGCAGCTTACCCCGAGAAAAACTGTTTTTT. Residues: CASSLPREKLFF.

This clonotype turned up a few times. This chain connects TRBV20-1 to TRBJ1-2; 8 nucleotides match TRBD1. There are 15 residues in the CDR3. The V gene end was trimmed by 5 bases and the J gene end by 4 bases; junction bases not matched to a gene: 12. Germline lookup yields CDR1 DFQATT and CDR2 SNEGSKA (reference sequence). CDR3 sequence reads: CSAHFPGQGAYGYTF. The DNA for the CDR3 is TGCAGTGCTCATTTTCCTGGGCAGGGGGCCTATGGCTACACCTTC.

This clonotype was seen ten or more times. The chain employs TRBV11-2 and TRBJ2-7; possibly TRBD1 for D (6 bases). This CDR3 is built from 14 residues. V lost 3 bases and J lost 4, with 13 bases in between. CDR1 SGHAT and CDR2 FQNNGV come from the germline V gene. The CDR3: CASSFGQGMYEQYF. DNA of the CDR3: TGTGCCAGCAGCTTTGGGCAGGGGATGTACGAGCAGTACTTC.

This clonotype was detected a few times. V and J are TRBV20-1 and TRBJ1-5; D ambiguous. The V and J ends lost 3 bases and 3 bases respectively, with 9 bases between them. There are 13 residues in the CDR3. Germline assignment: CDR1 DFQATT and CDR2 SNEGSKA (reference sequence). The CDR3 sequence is CSASVPPNQPQHF. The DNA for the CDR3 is TGCAGTGCTAGTGTTCCACCCAATCAGCCCCAGCATTTT.

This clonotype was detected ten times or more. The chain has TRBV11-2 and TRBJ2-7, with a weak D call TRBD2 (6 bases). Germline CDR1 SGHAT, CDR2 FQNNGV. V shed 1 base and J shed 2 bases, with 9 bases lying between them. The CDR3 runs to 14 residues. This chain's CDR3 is CASSLGRGAYEQYF. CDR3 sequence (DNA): TGTGCCAGCAGCTTAGGGCGGGGCGCCTACGAGCAGTACTTC.

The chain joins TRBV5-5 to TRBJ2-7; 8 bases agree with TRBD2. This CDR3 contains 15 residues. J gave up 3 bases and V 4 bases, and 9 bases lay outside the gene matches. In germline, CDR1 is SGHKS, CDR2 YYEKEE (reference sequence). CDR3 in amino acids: CASSLGGGGHYEQYF. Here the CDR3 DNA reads TGTGCCAGCAGCCTCGGGGGCGGGGGGCACTACGAGCAGTACTTC.

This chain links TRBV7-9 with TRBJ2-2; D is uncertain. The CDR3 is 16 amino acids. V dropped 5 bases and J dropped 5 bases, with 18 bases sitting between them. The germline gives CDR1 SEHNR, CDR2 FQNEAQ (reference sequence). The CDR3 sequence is CASSQPPIGRTGELFF. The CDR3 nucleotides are TGTGCCAGCAGCCAACCTCCAATCGGACGAACCGGGGAGCTGTTTTTT.

As DNA, the CDR3 is TGTGCCAGCAGCCCGTCCGGGACGGGCACCGGGGAGCTGTTTTTT. Amino acids: CASSPSGTGTGELFF. V gene TRBV7-9 combines with J gene TRBJ2-2; TRBD1 or TRBD2 may be the D gene (5 bases each). The CDR3 sequence is 15 residues long. Trimming cost V 5 bases and J 4 bases, with 14 bases left between them. Germline assignment: CDR1 SEHNR and CDR2 FQNEAQ (reference sequence).

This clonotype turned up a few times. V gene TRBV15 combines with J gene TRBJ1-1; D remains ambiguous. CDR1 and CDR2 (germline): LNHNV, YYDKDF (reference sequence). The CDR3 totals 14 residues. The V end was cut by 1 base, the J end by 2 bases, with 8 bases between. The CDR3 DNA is TGTGCCACCAGCAGAGGGTTGGAAAACACTGAAGCTTTCTTT. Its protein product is CATSRGLENTEAFF.

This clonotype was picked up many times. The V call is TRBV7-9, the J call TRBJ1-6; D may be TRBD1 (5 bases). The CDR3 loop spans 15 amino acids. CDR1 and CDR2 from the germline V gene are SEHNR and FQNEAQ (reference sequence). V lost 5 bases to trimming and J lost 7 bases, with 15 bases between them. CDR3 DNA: TGTGCCAGCAGCAACGCCCAGTGGGGGAATTCACCCCTCCACTTT. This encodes CASSNAQWGNSPLHF.

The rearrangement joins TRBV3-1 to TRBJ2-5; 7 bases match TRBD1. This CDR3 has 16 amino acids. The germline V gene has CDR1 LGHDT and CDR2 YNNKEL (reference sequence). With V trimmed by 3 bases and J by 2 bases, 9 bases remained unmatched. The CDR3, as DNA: TGTGCCAGCAGCCACCTAGGGACAGATACACAAGAGACCCAGTACTTC. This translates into CASSHLGTDTQETQYF.

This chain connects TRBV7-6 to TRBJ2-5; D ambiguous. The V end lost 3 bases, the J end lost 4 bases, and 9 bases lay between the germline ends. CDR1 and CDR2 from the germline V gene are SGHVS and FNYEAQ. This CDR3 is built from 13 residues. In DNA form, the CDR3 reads TGTGCCAGCAGCTTTCTGGGGTTAGAGACCCAGTACTTC. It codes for CASSFLGLETQYF.

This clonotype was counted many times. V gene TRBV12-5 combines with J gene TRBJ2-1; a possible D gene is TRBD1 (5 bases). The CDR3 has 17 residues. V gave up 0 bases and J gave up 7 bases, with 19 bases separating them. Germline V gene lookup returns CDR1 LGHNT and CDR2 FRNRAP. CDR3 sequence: CASGLVWGPAGGNEQFF. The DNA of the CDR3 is TGTGCTAGTGGTTTGGTATGGGGCCCAGCCGGTGGGAATGAGCAGTTCTTC. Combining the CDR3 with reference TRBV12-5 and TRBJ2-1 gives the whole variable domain DARVTQTPRHKVTEMGQEVTMRCQPILGHNTVFWYRQTMMQGLELLAYFRNRAPLDDSGMPKDRFSAEMPDATLATLKIQPSEPRDSAVYFCASGLVWGPAGGNEQFFGPGTRLTVL.

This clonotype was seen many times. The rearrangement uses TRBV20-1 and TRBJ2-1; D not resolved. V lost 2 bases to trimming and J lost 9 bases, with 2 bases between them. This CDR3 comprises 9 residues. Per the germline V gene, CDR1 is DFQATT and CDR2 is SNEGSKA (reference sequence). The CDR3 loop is CSARSEQFF. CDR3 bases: TGCAGTGCTAGAAGTGAGCAGTTCTTC.

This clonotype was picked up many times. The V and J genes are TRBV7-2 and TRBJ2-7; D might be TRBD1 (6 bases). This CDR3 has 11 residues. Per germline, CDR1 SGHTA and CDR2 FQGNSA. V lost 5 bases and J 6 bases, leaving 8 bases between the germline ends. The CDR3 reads CASSPRGEQYF. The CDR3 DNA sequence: TGTGCCAGCAGCCCCAGGGGCGAGCAGTACTTC.

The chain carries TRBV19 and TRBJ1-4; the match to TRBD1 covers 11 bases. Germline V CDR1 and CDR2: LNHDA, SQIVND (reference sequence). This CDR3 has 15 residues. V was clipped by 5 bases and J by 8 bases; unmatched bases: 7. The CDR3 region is CASSPPGQGDEKLFF. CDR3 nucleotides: TGTGCCAGTAGTCCACCGGGACAGGGGGACGAAAAACTGTTTTTT.

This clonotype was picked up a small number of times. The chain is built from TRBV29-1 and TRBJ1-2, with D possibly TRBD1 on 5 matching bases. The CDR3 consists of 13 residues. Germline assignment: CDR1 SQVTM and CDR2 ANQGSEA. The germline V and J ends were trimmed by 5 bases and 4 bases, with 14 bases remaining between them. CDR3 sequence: CSVRENQGYGYTF. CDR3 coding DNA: TGCAGCGTTCGGGAAAACCAGGGCTATGGCTACACCTTC.

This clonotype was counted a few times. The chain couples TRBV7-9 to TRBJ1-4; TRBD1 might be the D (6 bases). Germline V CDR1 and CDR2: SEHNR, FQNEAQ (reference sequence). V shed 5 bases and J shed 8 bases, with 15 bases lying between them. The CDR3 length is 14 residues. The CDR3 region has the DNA TGTGCCAGCAGCCCCGGGACAAGGGGGGAAAAACTGTTTTTT. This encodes CASSPGTRGEKLFF.

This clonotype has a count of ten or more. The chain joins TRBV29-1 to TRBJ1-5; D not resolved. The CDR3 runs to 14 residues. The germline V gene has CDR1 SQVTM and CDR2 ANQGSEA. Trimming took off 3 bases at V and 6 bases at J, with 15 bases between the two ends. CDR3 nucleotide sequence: TGCAGCGTTGAGTCACTCAGATCAGGTCAGCCCCAGCATTTT. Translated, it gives CSVESLRSGQPQHF. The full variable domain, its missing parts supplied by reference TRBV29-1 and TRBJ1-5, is SAVISQKPSRDICQRGTSLTIQCQVDSQVTMMFWYRQQPGQSLTLIATANQGSEATYESGFVIDKFPISRPNLTFSTLTVSNMSPEDSSIYLCSVESLRSGQPQHFGDGTRLSIL.

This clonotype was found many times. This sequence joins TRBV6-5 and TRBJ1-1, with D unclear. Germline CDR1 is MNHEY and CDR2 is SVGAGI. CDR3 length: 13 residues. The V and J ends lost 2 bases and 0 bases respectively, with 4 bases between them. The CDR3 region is CASSYKMNTEAFF. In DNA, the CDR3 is TGTGCCAGCAGTTACAAGATGAACACTGAAGCTTTCTTT.

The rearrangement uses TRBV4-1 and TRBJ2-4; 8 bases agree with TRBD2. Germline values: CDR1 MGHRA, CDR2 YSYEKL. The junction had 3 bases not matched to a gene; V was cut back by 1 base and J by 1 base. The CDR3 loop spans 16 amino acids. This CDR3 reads CASSQVGGGAKNIQYF. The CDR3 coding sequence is TGCGCCAGCAGCCAAGTAGGCGGGGGGGCCAAAAACATTCAGTACTTC.

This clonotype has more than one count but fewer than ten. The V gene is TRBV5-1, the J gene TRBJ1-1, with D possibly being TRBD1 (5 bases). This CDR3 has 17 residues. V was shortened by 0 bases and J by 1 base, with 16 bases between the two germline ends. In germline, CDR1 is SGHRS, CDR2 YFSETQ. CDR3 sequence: CASSLVVRGDSNTEAFF. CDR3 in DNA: TGCGCCAGCAGCTTGGTAGTACGGGGGGATTCGAACACTGAAGCTTTCTTT.

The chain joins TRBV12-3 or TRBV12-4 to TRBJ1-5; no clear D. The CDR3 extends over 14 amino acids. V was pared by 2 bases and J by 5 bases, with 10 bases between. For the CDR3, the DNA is TGTGCCAGCAGTTTAAACCGCGGGGATCAGCCCCAGCATTTT. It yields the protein CASSLNRGDQPQHF.

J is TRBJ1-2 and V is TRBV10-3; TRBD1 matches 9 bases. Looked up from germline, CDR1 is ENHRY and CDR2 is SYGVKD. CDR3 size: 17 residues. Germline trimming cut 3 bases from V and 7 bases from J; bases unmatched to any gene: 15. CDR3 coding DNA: TGTGCCATCAGTGAAGGGGAAGGGACAGGGCGCGGAGTTGGCTACACCTTC. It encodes CAISEGEGTGRGVGYTF.

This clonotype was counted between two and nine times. CDR3 in DNA: TGCGCCAGCAGCCAAGTTGTACTCCAGACCGGGGAGCTGTTTTTT. Residues: CASSQVVLQTGELFF. The chain carries TRBV4-1 and TRBJ2-2; D gene ambiguous. The V gene's germline CDR1 is MGHRA and CDR2 YSYEKL. The CDR3 is 15 amino acids. Trimming left V 1 base short and J 5 bases short, with 11 bases between.

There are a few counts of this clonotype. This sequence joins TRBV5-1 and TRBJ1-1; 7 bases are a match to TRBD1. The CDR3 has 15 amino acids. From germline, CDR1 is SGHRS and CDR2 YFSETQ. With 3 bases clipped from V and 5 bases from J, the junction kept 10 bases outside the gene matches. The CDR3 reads CASSWTTGVGTEAFF. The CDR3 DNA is TGCGCCAGCAGCTGGACCACAGGGGTGGGGACTGAAGCTTTCTTT.

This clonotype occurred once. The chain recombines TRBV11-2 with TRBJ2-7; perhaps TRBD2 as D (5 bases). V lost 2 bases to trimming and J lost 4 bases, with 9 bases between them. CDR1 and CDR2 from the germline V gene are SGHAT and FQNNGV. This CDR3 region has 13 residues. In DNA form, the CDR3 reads TGTGCCAGCAGCTTACTAGAGGGATACGAGCAGTACGTC. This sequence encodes CASSLLEGYEQYV.

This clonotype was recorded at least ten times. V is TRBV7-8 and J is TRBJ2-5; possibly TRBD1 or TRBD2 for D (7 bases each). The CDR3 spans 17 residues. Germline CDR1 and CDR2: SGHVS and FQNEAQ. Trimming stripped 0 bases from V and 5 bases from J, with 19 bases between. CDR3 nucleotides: TGTGCCAGCAGCTTAGCCTCGCGGGCAGGGGGAGGGGAGACCCAGTACTTC. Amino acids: CASSLASRAGGGETQYF. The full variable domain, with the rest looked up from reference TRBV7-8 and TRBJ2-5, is GAGVSQSPRYKVAKRGQDVALRCDPISGHVSLFWYQQALGQGPEFLTYFQNEAQLDKSGLPSDRFFAERPEGSVSTLKIQRTQQEDSAVYLCASSLASRAGGGETQYFGPGTRLLVL.

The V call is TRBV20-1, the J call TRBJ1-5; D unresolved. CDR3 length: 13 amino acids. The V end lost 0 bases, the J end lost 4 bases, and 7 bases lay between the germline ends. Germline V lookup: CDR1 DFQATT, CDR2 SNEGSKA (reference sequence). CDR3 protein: CSARDLENQPQHF. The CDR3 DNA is TGCAGTGCTAGAGATCTAGAAAATCAGCCCCAGCATTTT.